The 26 T cell receptor beta chains reported below all come from one sample, sequenced in a study of regulatory T cells in long-lasting Graves disease. According to the study, TCR beta libraries were built with iRepertoire HTBI primers and CDR3-region Arm-PCR. TCRdb redid the calling of the multiplex PCR reads with MiXCR, one entry per CDR3 protein. The repertoire holds around 460,000 distinct CDR3 sequences, with approximately 21% as singletons. Regarding time point: persistent/refractory GD, antithyroid drugs over 5 years with positive TRAb. The TCR library used RNA extracted from PBMCs. Sequenced material: peripheral blood mononuclear cells (PBMCs), taken when the disease was refractory, from a patient treated with antithyroid drugs. These receptors all come from a female donor with Graves disease.

In this sample, this clonotype turned up many times. The chain is built from TRBV27 and TRBJ1-2, with D maybe TRBD1 (5 bases). The V end lost 5 bases, the J end lost 0 bases, and 16 bases lay between the germline ends. CDR1 and CDR2 from the germline V gene are MNHEY and SMNVEV (reference sequence). CDR3 length: 16 residues. CDR3 sequence reads: CASSPWGVRSNYGYTF. DNA for the CDR3: TGTGCCAGCAGTCCCTGGGGGGTGAGGTCTAACTATGGCTACACCTTC.

This clonotype has just a few counts. This chain links TRBV7-9 with TRBJ2-1, with 8 bases identical to TRBD2. CDR1 and CDR2 (germline): SEHNR, FQNEAQ (reference sequence). The trim removed 5 bases at V and 2 bases at J, leaving 5 bases unmatched. The CDR3 covers 15 residues. The CDR3 nucleotides read TGTGCCAGCAGCCGAAGCGGGAGCGCCTACAATGAGCAGTTCTTC. Amino acid sequence: CASSRSGSAYNEQFF. Based on the CDR3 plus reference TRBV7-9 and TRBJ2-1, the full variable domain is DTGVSQNPRHKITKRGQNVTFRCDPISEHNRLYWYRQTLGQGPEFLTYFQNEAQLEKSRLLSDRFSAERPKGSFSTLEIQRTEQGDSAMYLCASSRSGSAYNEQFFGPGTRLTVL.

This clonotype has at least ten counts. The V call is TRBV27, the J call TRBJ1-1, with TRBD1 matching 10 bases. The CDR3 covers 15 residues. V dropped 5 bases and J dropped 3; count of bases not matched to a gene: 6. Looked up from germline, CDR1 is MNHEY and CDR2 is SMNVEV (reference sequence). The CDR3: CASSGRQGAYTEAFF. The CDR3 DNA sequence: TGTGCCAGCAGTGGCCGACAGGGGGCCTACACTGAAGCTTTCTTT.

The chain uses TRBV18 and TRBJ2-5; D not certain. This CDR3 has 13 amino acids. V was trimmed by 4 bases and J by 0 bases, leaving 6 bases between them. Germline CDR1 reads KGHSH; CDR2 reads LQKENI. The CDR3 spells CASSRFDQETQYF. The CDR3 nucleotides read TGTGCCAGCTCACGATTCGACCAAGAGACCCAGTACTTC. The whole variable domain, filled in from reference TRBV18 and TRBJ2-5, reads NAGVMQNPRHLVRRRGQEARLRCSPMKGHSHVYWYRQLPEEGLKFMVYLQKENIIDESGMPKERFSAEFPKEGPSILRIQQVVRGDSAAYFCASSRFDQETQYFGPGTRLLVL.

This clonotype turned up a few times. A junction end diverges from the germline sequence, so it may reflect a read error. This chain joins TRBV7-7 and TRBJ1-1; 7 bases match TRBD1. CDR1 is SSHAT, CDR2 FNYEAQ, per germline (reference sequence). The CDR3 has 15 residues. The CDR3 protein is CASSLITGVFTEAFF. CDR3 in DNA: TGTGCTAGCAGCTTAATAACAGGGGTGTTCACTGAAGCTTTCTTT. Full variable domain (remainder filled in from reference TRBV7-7 and TRBJ1-1): GAGVSQSPRYKVTKRGQDVTLRCDPISSHATLYWYQQALGQGPEFLTYFNYEAQPDKSGLPSDRFSAERPEGSISTLTIQRTEQRDSAMYRCASSLITGVFTEAFFGQGTRLTVV.

This clonotype came up many times. The chain links TRBV5-1 to TRBJ1-2; D unclear. Germline CDR1 SGHRS, CDR2 YFSETQ. V was shortened by 4 bases and J by 4 bases, with 8 bases between the two germline ends. The CDR3 is 12 residues long. The CDR3 loop is CASSEQSYGYTF. The DNA of the CDR3 is TGCGCCAGCAGCGAACAGTCCTATGGCTACACCTTC. The full variable domain, in which reference TRBV5-1 and TRBJ1-2 provide the parts outside the CDR3, is KAGVTQTPRYLIKTRGQQVTLSCSPISGHRSVSWYQQTPGQGLQFLFEYFSETQRNKGNFPGRFSGRQFSNSRSEMNVSTLELGDSALYLCASSEQSYGYTFGSGTRLTVV.

The sample holds many counts of this clonotype. The rearrangement uses TRBV7-8 and TRBJ2-7; D possibly corresponds to TRBD1 (6 bases). This CDR3 spans 14 amino acids. The germline V gene encodes CDR1 SGHVS and CDR2 FQNEAQ. V was trimmed by 4 bases and J by 2 bases, leaving 12 bases between them. CDR3 in amino acids: CASSYRDQTYEQYF. The CDR3 region has the DNA TGTGCCAGCAGCTACAGGGACCAGACCTACGAGCAGTACTTC.

This clonotype was counted ten times or more. V is TRBV28 and J is TRBJ2-7; tentatively, D is TRBD1 (6 bases). Trimming took off 5 bases at V and 2 bases at J, with 22 bases between the two ends. CDR1 is MDHEN and CDR2 is SYDVKM in the germline V gene. This CDR3 is built from 17 residues. CDR3 bases: TGTGCCAGCAGTCCGCACCTTGTGGGGACACCAACCTACGAGCAGTACTTC. Translated, it gives CASSPHLVGTPTYEQYF.

This clonotype has ten or more counts. This chain joins TRBV28 and TRBJ2-2; TRBD1 is a possible D gene (5 bases). V was clipped by 5 bases and J by 2 bases, with 21 bases between them. The CDR3 contains 18 residues. CDR1 MDHEN and CDR2 SYDVKM come from the germline V gene. CDR3 bases: TGTGCCAGCAGTGGAAGGCTTCACGTGGGGCTAAACACCGGGGAGCTGTTTTTT. Protein product: CASSGRLHVGLNTGELFF.

V and J are TRBV29-1 and TRBJ1-2; D possibly corresponds to TRBD1 (6 bases). Trimming removed 5 bases from V and 2 bases from J, with 12 bases in between. The V gene's germline CDR1 is SQVTM and CDR2 ANQGSEA. There are 13 residues in the CDR3. In DNA, the CDR3 is TGCAGCGTTCTCACACAGGGAAACTATGGCTACACCTTC. Amino acid sequence: CSVLTQGNYGYTF.

The genes are TRBV24-1 and TRBJ2-1, with D possibly TRBD2 on 6 matching bases. The CDR3 length is 13 residues. Trimming took off 9 bases at V and 7 bases at J, with 15 bases between the two ends. Germline CDR1 KGHDR, CDR2 SFDVKD. The CDR3 DNA sequence: TGTGCCACCGCTCGACCCGGGAGAAATGAGCAGTTCTTC. It specifies CATARPGRNEQFF.

The V call is TRBV5-1, the J call TRBJ1-1; no definite D call. Germline loops: CDR1 SGHRS, CDR2 YFSETQ. The CDR3 length is 15 residues. Trimming pared 6 bases from V and 3 bases from J, leaving 18 bases between. The CDR3 protein is CASKKGGLLDTEAFF. The CDR3, as DNA: TGCGCCAGCAAAAAAGGAGGTCTATTAGACACTGAAGCTTTCTTT.

About this clonotype itself: A much larger clone is a single base away; this may be a read error. The chain joins TRBV5-1 to TRBJ2-2; TRBD2 matches 10 bases. With V trimmed by 3 bases and J by 9 bases, 14 bases remained unmatched. The CDR3 loop spans 17 amino acids. The germline V gene has CDR1 SGHRS and CDR2 YFSETQ. The CDR3 DNA is TGCGCCAGCAGCTCAATTCCGGGACTAGCGTGGACGAGGGAGCTGTTTTTT. Its protein product is CASSSIPGLAWTRELFF.

This clonotype was detected many times. The chain has TRBV11-2 and TRBJ1-2; D gene unclear. The CDR3 covers 14 residues. Deletions cut 1 base from V and 3 bases from J, with 9 bases between. Germline-derived CDR1 and CDR2 are SGHAT and FQNNGV. This chain's CDR3 is CASSLVEGDYGYTF. DNA for the CDR3: TGTGCCAGCAGCTTAGTTGAGGGAGACTATGGCTACACCTTC.

CDR3 region: CSASSFRSSYEQYF. The DNA for the CDR3 is TGCAGTGCTAGCAGCTTTAGGAGTAGCTACGAGCAGTACTTC. The chain carries TRBV20-1 and TRBJ2-7; no firm D call. The germline V gene encodes CDR1 DFQATT and CDR2 SNEGSKA (reference sequence). This CDR3 has 14 residues. V lost 3 bases to trimming and J lost 3 bases, with 15 bases between them.

This clonotype was counted ten times or more. The rearrangement joins TRBV12-3 or TRBV12-4 to TRBJ2-7, with 8 nucleotides matching TRBD2. Trimming cost V 4 bases and J 1 base; bases outside gene matches: 3. This CDR3 is built from 14 residues. The CDR3 loop is CASSSREDSYEQYF. In nucleotides, the CDR3 is TGTGCCAGCAGTTCGCGGGAGGATTCCTACGAGCAGTACTTC.

The chain has TRBV28 and TRBJ1-4, with D perhaps TRBD1 (6 bases). CDR3 length equals 15 residues. Per the germline V gene, CDR1 is MDHEN and CDR2 is SYDVKM. The V gene lost 3 bases and the J gene lost 7 bases, with 15 bases spanning the gap. CDR3 sequence reads: CASSFVGGPLEKLFF. CDR3 in DNA: TGTGCCAGCAGTTTCGTTGGGGGGCCCCTTGAAAAACTGTTTTTT.

In its sample, this clonotype was seen a few times. The chain carries TRBV28 and TRBJ2-5; 11 bases map to TRBD2. The CDR3 runs to 16 residues. The V segment lost 5 bases and the J segment 4 bases; nucleotides outside the gene matches: 9. Germline CDR1 reads MDHEN; CDR2 reads SYDVKM. For the CDR3, the DNA is TGTGCCAGCAGTCAAGGACTAGCGGGCGGGTCAGAGACCCAGTACTTC. Protein: CASSQGLAGGSETQYF.

The sample holds many counts of this clonotype. The rearrangement joins TRBV7-2 to TRBJ1-1, with 9 bases lining up with TRBD1. There are 15 residues in the CDR3. Germline loops: CDR1 SGHTA, CDR2 FQGNSA. Unmatched junction bases numbered 4, after V lost 5 bases and J lost 0 bases. DNA of the CDR3: TGTGCCAGCAGCGAGGGACAGGGCATGAACACTGAAGCTTTCTTT. Translating gives CASSEGQGMNTEAFF. Full variable domain (outside the CDR3, taken from reference TRBV7-2 and TRBJ1-1): GAGVSQSPSNKVTEKGKDVELRCDPISGHTALYWYRQSLGQGLEFLIYFQGNSAPDKSGLPSDRFSAERTGGSVSTLTIQRTQQEDSAVYLCASSEGQGMNTEAFFGQGTRLTVV.

The chain combines TRBV20-1 with TRBJ1-6; tentative D call: TRBD1 (5 bases). Germline CDR1 DFQATT, CDR2 SNEGSKA (reference sequence). V lost 0 bases to trimming and J lost 0 bases, with 12 bases between them. The CDR3 loop spans 17 amino acids. CDR3 bases: TGCAGTGCTAGAGATAGTCAGGGCCTCTCCTATAATTCACCCCTCCACTTT. Translating it yields CSARDSQGLSYNSPLHF.

Comments on this clonotype: This likely comes from a read error, as the CDR3 has no conserved phenylalanine or tryptophan at its end. The chain joins TRBV19 to TRBJ2-6; D ambiguous. Per germline, CDR1 LNHDA and CDR2 SQIVND (reference sequence). This CDR3 contains 16 residues. Trimming left V 7 bases short and J 0 bases short, with 13 bases between. CDR3: CASTHSQYSGANVLTS. The DNA of the CDR3 is TGTGCCAGTACCCATTCCCAGTACTCTGGGGCCAACGTCCTGACTTCC.

This clonotype has more than one count but fewer than ten. One base away lies a much larger clone, so this may be a sequencing read error. The rearrangement uses TRBV28 and TRBJ2-7; D call uncertain. Per the germline V gene, CDR1 is MDHEN and CDR2 is SYDVKM. There are 14 residues in the CDR3. This CDR3 reads CAGSLSALTYEQYF. The CDR3 region has the DNA TGTGCCGGCAGTTTATCTGCACTTACCTACGAGCAGTACTTC.

This clonotype has at least ten counts. The rearrangement joins TRBV20-1 to TRBJ1-5; D possibly corresponds to TRBD1 (5 bases). Trimming pared 4 bases from V and 7 bases from J, leaving 11 bases between. The CDR3 spans 12 residues. Germline-derived CDR1 and CDR2 are DFQATT and SNEGSKA (reference sequence). The CDR3 sequence is CSANWEGQPQHF. The CDR3 region has the DNA TGCAGTGCTAATTGGGAGGGGCAGCCCCAGCATTTT.

This clonotype appeared once. This chain connects TRBV7-9 to TRBJ2-5; 7 bases fit TRBD2. The junction had 3 bases not matched to a gene; V was cut back by 0 bases and J by 5 bases. CDR3 length equals 14 residues. The germline V gene has CDR1 SEHNR and CDR2 FQNEAQ (reference sequence). CDR3 loop: CASSLALATETQYF. Here the CDR3 DNA reads TGTGCCAGCAGCTTAGCACTAGCGACCGAGACCCAGTACTTC.

The V call is TRBV20-1, the J call TRBJ1-2; TRBD1 aligns across 7 bases. The CDR3 extends over 13 amino acids. V shed 2 bases and J 4 bases; nucleotides not matched to a gene: 4. CDR1 is DFQATT, CDR2 SNEGSKA, per germline (reference sequence). The CDR3 loop reads CSARSTGFYGYTF. The CDR3 bases are TGCAGTGCTAGATCGACAGGGTTCTATGGCTACACCTTC.

The table lists this clonotype with a few counts. The chain has TRBV28 and TRBJ2-3, with no clear D. Trimming removed 6 bases from V and 4 bases from J, with 8 bases in between. Germline values: CDR1 MDHEN, CDR2 SYDVKM. The CDR3 contains 12 residues. CDR3 residues: CASSRSSDTQYF. The CDR3 DNA is TGTGCCAGCAGCCGTAGCTCAGATACGCAGTATTTT.